The 4 T cell receptor beta chains below all came from one sample that was sequenced in a study of graft-versus-host responses after intestinal transplantation. Profiling relied on immunoSEQ multiplex PCR, and the TCRdb table lists in-frame clones only, not all of them. The sample has 95,000 to 110,000 clones; about 91% are singletons. No antigen has been identified for these receptors. The sample was unstimulated CD4+ T cells sorted from spleen or lymph node cells, taken before transplant. The source of these receptors is a human donor who was the organ donor for an intestinal transplant.

This rearrangement joins TRBV4-1 to TRBJ1-2, with 8 bases aligning to TRBD1. The length of the CDR3 is 15 residues. After removal of 1 base from V and 4 bases from J, the junction contained 5 bases not matched to a gene. Germline CDR1 is MGHRA and CDR2 is YSYEKL. The CDR3, as DNA: TGCGCCAGCAGCCAAGTGGCAGGGGGCAGCTATGGCTACACCTTC. This sequence encodes CASSQVAGGSYGYTF.

This clone is classed as medium-sized. The J gene is TRBJ2-7, the V gene TRBV4-1; 9 positions agree with TRBD1. CDR1 MGHRA and CDR2 YSYEKL come from the germline V gene. V lost 2 bases and J lost 2; bases outside the gene matches: 13. This CDR3 is built from 18 residues. The CDR3 reads CASSQKTGQGEGTYEQYF. The CDR3 nucleotides read TGCGCCAGCAGCCAAAAAACGGGACAGGGAGAAGGAACCTACGAGCAGTACTTC.

V usage is TRBV11-3 and J usage is TRBJ2-2, with D unclear. Germline V gene sequence: CDR1 SGHNT, CDR2 YENEEA. This CDR3 is built from 13 residues. Trimming removed 3 bases from V and 0 bases from J, with 2 bases in between. CDR3 in amino acids: CASSFTNTGELFF. The CDR3 DNA follows: TGTGCCAGCAGCTTCACGAACACCGGGGAGCTGTTTTTT.

This chain connects TRBV30 to TRBJ2-7; 13 bases match TRBD2. The junction had 8 bases not matched to a gene; V was cut back by 2 bases and J by 7 bases. The CDR3 has 15 amino acids. Germline values: CDR1 GTSNPN, CDR2 SVGIG (reference sequence). DNA for the CDR3: TGTGCCTGGAGTACCGGACTAGCGGGAGTAGGTGAGCAGTACTTC. It translates to CAWSTGLAGVGEQYF.